This T cell receptor (beta chain) originates from a study of cytomegalovirus exposure and HLA in healthy donors. Points from the study as a whole: In an earlier analysis, productive rearrangement rates for most beta V segments clustered near 87% or 30%. Later analysis associated a missense DCLRE1C variant with TCR beta V- and J-gene trimming.

The CDR3 loop spans 15 amino acids. Germline lookup yields CDR1 LNHDA and CDR2 SQIVND (reference sequence). V dropped 6 bases and J dropped 2 bases, with 15 bases sitting between them. Primers for the PCR totalled 60 Vbeta and 13 Jbeta. The repertoire was sequenced with immunoSEQ multiplex PCR; TCRdb's copy has only in-frame clones and lacks some. The data contain about 110,000 clones, approximately 70% of them seen just once; the ten biggest clones take up 5.4%. Concerning this clone: Its target is unknown.

The source is a woman aged 70 to 79 in good health and CMV-seropositive. The chain combines TRBV19 with TRBJ2-3, with D possibly TRBD2 on 6 matching bases. The sequenced material came from PBMCs. CDR3 protein: CASRPPGLNTDTQYF. In DNA, the CDR3 is TGTGCCAGTAGACCCCCGGGACTCAACACAGATACGCAGTATTTT.